Below, 8 T cell receptor beta chains from the same sample are listed, as sequenced in a study of Graves' ophthalmopathy and Graves' hyperthyroidism. Beta-chain TCR CDR3 regions were amplified from RNA transcripts. First-round RT-PCR employed HTBI primers, with a second-round multiplex PCR after it. TCRdb independently ran MiXCR on the multiplex PCR reads; one entry per CDR3 protein. The top ten hold 2% to 2.5% of the sample, which has about 370,000 distinct CDR3 sequences, 15% to 20% seen once. The sample taken for sequencing was peripheral blood. These receptors originate from an adult woman with stable Graves' hyperthyroidism.

This clonotype was observed at least ten times. The chain joins TRBV29-1 to TRBJ2-5, with D possibly being TRBD2 (6 bases). This CDR3 has 13 residues. CDR1 SQVTM and CDR2 ANQGSEA come from the germline V gene. Trimming shortened V by 4 bases and J by 3 bases, and 12 bases separated the two germline ends. The CDR3 bases are TGCAGCGTTGGGGAAAGGACTAAAGAGACCCAGTACTTC. Amino acids: CSVGERTKETQYF.

This clonotype came up many times. The chain carries TRBV7-9 and TRBJ1-2; D unclear. V lost 5 bases and J lost 4, with 11 bases in between. Germline CDR1 SEHNR, CDR2 FQNEAQ (reference sequence). The CDR3 spans 13 residues. CDR3 coding DNA: TGTGCCAGCAGCACCCGACTCAGCTATGGCTACACCTTC. Translated, it gives CASSTRLSYGYTF.

Ten or more counts support this clonotype. The chain employs TRBV28 and TRBJ2-7, with 7 positions matching TRBD2. This CDR3 is built from 16 residues. V lost 6 bases and J lost 3; bases outside the gene matches: 14. Germline assignment: CDR1 MDHEN and CDR2 SYDVKM. The CDR3 nucleotides read TGTGCCAGCAGCTCCCCCTCTTCGCGGGAGTTCTACGAGCAGTACTTC. Translation gives CASSSPSSREFYEQYF. Full variable domain (missing parts from reference TRBV28 and TRBJ2-7): DVKVTQSSRYLVKRTGEKVFLECVQDMDHENMFWYRQDPGLGLRLIYFSYDVKMKEKGDIPEGYSVSREKKERFSLILESASTNQTSMYLCASSSPSSREFYEQYFGPGTRLTVT.

This clonotype was observed at least ten times. The chain links TRBV30 to TRBJ1-2; TRBD1 matches at 7 bases. Germline V gene data show CDR1 as GTSNPN and CDR2 as SVGIG (reference sequence). The CDR3 sequence is 14 residues long. V was pared by 4 bases and J by 8 bases, with 13 bases of the junction left unmatched. Here the CDR3 DNA reads TGTGCCTGGACCAGAGGACAGGCCCTCGGGGGCTACACCTTC. This codes for CAWTRGQALGGYTF. Filled out from reference TRBV30 and TRBJ1-2, the complete variable domain reads SQTIHQWPATLVQPVGSPLSLECTVEGTSNPNLYWYRQAAGRGLQLLFYSVGIGQISSEVPQNLSASRPQDRQFILSSKKLLLSDSGFYLCAWTRGQALGGYTFGSGTRLTVV.

In this sample, this clonotype turned up many times. The chain is built from TRBV6-1 and TRBJ1-2, with D perhaps TRBD1 (5 bases). The CDR3 consists of 14 residues. Germline CDR1 is MNHNS and CDR2 is SASEGT. The V end was cut by 5 bases, the J end by 0 bases, with 10 bases between. In nucleotides, the CDR3 is TGTGCCAGCAGTCGGGACCGAGCTAACTATGGCTACACCTTC. The encoded protein is CASSRDRANYGYTF.

This clonotype has just a few counts. The V call is TRBV30, the J call TRBJ1-5; a possible D gene is TRBD1 (6 bases). The CDR3 sequence is 18 residues long. Germline CDR1 reads GTSNPN; CDR2 reads SVGIG (reference sequence). V lost 1 base and J lost 0, with 19 bases in between. CDR3 nucleotide sequence: TGTGCCTGGAGTGCTGCGGGACACATCATTTATAGCAATCAGCCCCAGCATTTT. Translated, it gives CAWSAAGHIIYSNQPQHF.

Many counts were recorded for this clonotype. The CDR3 loop is CASSLRHPGRVKEYTEAFF. CDR3 nucleotides: TGTGCCAGCAGTTTACGCCATCCGGGCAGGGTTAAAGAGTACACTGAAGCTTTCTTT. This chain links TRBV28 with TRBJ1-1, with D maybe TRBD1 (5 bases). This CDR3 is built from 19 residues. Germline V lookup: CDR1 MDHEN, CDR2 SYDVKM. Trimming left V 2 bases short and J 3 bases short, with 25 bases between.

The sample holds many counts of this clonotype. V gene TRBV20-1 combines with J gene TRBJ2-7; D remains unclear. The V and J ends lost 3 bases and 3 bases respectively, with 6 bases between them. Germline-derived CDR1 and CDR2 are DFQATT and SNEGSKA (reference sequence). This CDR3 spans 11 amino acids. The CDR3 here is CSASPGYEQYF. The CDR3 bases are TGCAGTGCTAGTCCAGGCTACGAGCAGTACTTC.